This T cell receptor beta chain was documented in a study of glioma-infiltrating T cells. This clonotype was counted only a few times. Its antigen is not known. Study observations and caveats: Very few CDR3 sequences were shared between tissue and blood. Tissue-blood divergence was below expectation in non-neoplastic patients, above in gliomas.

The V and J ends lost 5 bases and 5 bases respectively, with 9 bases between them. The CDR3 is 13 residues long. Germline V gene lookup returns CDR1 MNHEY and CDR2 SMNVEV (reference sequence). Using RNA template, CDR3s of TCR alpha and beta were amplified with iRepertoire arm-PCR. One-step reverse transcription and amplification started from approximately 100-400 ng of tissue mRNA or PBMC total RNA. TCRdb redid the calling of the multiplex PCR reads with MiXCR, one entry per CDR3 protein. The data show around 130,000 distinct CDR3 sequences, around 23% seen once. The sample consisted of glioma tissue, nonneoplastic brain tissue, or PBMCs (not recorded which). The rearrangement joins TRBV27 to TRBJ1-4; D gene ambiguous. The clonotype was recovered from a human donor with low-grade glioma or glioblastoma, undergoing nonglioma brain surgery, or in good health (not recorded which). The CDR3 bases are TGTGCCAGCAGTCCCCGACGGAATGAAAAACTGTTTTTT. It translates to CASSPRRNEKLFF.